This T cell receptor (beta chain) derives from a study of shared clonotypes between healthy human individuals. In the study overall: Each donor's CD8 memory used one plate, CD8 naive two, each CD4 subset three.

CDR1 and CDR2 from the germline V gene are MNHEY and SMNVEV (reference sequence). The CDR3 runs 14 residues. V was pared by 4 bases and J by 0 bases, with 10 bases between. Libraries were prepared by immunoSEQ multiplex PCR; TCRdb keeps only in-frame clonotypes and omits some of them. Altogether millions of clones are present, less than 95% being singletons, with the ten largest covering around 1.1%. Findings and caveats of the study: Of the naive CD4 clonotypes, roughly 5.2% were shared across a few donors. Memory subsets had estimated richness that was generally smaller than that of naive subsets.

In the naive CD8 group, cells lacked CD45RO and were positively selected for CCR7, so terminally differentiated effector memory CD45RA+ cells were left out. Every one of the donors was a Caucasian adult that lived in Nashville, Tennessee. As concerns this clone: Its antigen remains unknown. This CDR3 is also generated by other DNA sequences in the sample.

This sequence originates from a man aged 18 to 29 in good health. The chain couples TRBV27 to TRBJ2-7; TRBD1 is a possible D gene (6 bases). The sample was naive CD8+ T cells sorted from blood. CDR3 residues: CASSSYRDSYEQYF. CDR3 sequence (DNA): TGTGCCAGCAGTTCCTACAGGGACTCCTACGAGCAGTACTTC.